Below are 27 T cell receptor beta chains sequenced from a single sample in a study of blood T cell repertoires in COVID-19. Sequencing used immunoSEQ multiplex PCR; TCRdb keeps in-frame clones, though not all of them. There are under 200,000 clones in the sample; more than 70% occur only once, and 5.5% to 7% lies in the top ten. Sequenced material: peripheral blood. The receptors come from a man between 40 and 49 years old with active or convalescent COVID-19.

The chain has TRBV27 and TRBJ1-3, with D possibly being TRBD1 (6 bases). Germline V gene lookup returns CDR1 MNHEY and CDR2 SMNVEV (reference sequence). The germline V and J ends were trimmed by 8 bases and 9 bases, with 14 bases remaining between them. The CDR3 runs to 12 residues. CDR3 sequence (DNA): TGTGCCAGCGGACTCTTACAGGGCACCATATATTTT. Protein sequence: CASGLLQGTIYF.

The chain uses TRBV2 and TRBJ2-7; possible D gene TRBD2, 5 bases. Trimming took off 8 bases at V and 0 bases at J, with 11 bases between the two ends. The CDR3 has 13 amino acids. Germline lookup yields CDR1 SNHLY and CDR2 FYNNEI. Here the CDR3 DNA reads TGTGCCAGCGAAAAAAGCGGCTCCTACGAGCAGTACTTC. Translated, it gives CASEKSGSYEQYF.

The chain is built from TRBV11-2 and TRBJ2-2, with D possibly TRBD1 on 5 matching bases. The CDR3 is made up of 14 amino acids. V lost 5 bases and J lost 1, with 8 bases in between. Germline V lookup: CDR1 SGHAT, CDR2 FQNNGV. The CDR3 region is CASSPQGNTGELFF. The CDR3 DNA reads TGTGCCAGCAGCCCGCAGGGGAACACCGGGGAGCTGTTTTTT. The variable domain in full, completed from reference TRBV11-2 and TRBJ2-2, reads EAGVAQSPRYKIIEKRQSVAFWCNPISGHATLYWYQQILGQGPKLLIQFQNNGVVDDSQLPKDRFSAERLKGVDSTLKIQPAKLEDSAVYLCASSPQGNTGELFFGEGSRLTVL.

This chain connects TRBV30 to TRBJ2-5, with D possibly matching TRBD2 (6 bases). This CDR3 region has 12 residues. V was trimmed by 3 bases and J by 10 bases, leaving 15 bases between them. Germline V gene data show CDR1 as GTSNPN and CDR2 as SVGIG (reference sequence). As DNA, the CDR3 is TGTGCCTGGAGGGCGCAGGGAGGCGACCAGTACTTC. It is translated as CAWRAQGGDQYF.

This chain links TRBV28 with TRBJ1-1; D gene unclear. CDR3 length equals 15 residues. Germline loops: CDR1 MDHEN, CDR2 SYDVKM. V lost 8 bases, J lost 1 base, and 17 bases lay in between. The CDR3 sequence is CASYTPRVGNTEAFF. CDR3 bases: TGTGCCAGCTATACGCCACGGGTTGGGAACACTGAAGCTTTCTTT.

The chain couples TRBV5-5 to TRBJ2-3; a weak D match, TRBD2 (5 bases). V lost 0 bases and J 0 bases, leaving 8 bases between the germline ends. Germline V lookup: CDR1 SGHKS, CDR2 YYEKEE (reference sequence). CDR3 length equals 15 residues. The CDR3 loop is CASSLGEFSTDTQYF. CDR3 coding DNA: TGTGCCAGCAGCTTGGGGGAGTTTAGCACAGATACGCAGTATTTT.

The chain has TRBV7-9 and TRBJ2-3, with a tentative D call TRBD1 (5 bases). The CDR3 spans 15 residues. V gave up 4 bases and J gave up 0 bases, with 11 bases separating them. Germline lookup yields CDR1 SEHNR and CDR2 FQNEAQ (reference sequence). This chain's CDR3 is CASSSTATSTDTQYF. The CDR3 DNA sequence: TGTGCCAGCAGCTCGACAGCCACTAGCACAGATACGCAGTATTTT.

The chain employs TRBV7-7 and TRBJ1-5, with no clear D. The V end lost 0 bases, the J end lost 5 bases, and 5 bases lay between the germline ends. This CDR3 region has 13 residues. Germline loops: CDR1 SSHAT, CDR2 FNYEAQ (reference sequence). CDR3 protein: CASSLASDQPQHF. Here the CDR3 DNA reads TGTGCCAGCAGCTTAGCCTCCGATCAGCCCCAGCATTTT.

The CDR3 loop is CASRIRGAGYGYTF. For the CDR3, the DNA is TGTGCCAGCAGGATCCGGGGTGCTGGCTATGGCTACACCTTC. The chain combines TRBV2 with TRBJ1-2; no firm D call. Germline loops: CDR1 SNHLY, CDR2 FYNNEI. CDR3 size: 14 residues. Between the trimmed V and J ends, which lost 6 bases and 4 bases, there was a span of 15 bases.

V usage is TRBV19 and J usage is TRBJ1-2; D remains unclear. The germline V and J ends were trimmed by 2 bases and 0 bases, with 7 bases remaining between them. Germline CDR1 and CDR2: LNHDA and SQIVND (reference sequence). The CDR3 has 14 residues. CDR3 coding DNA: TGTGCCAGTAGTATAAATCCTGCTAACTATGGCTACACCTTC. Protein product: CASSINPANYGYTF.

As regards this clone: The identical CDR3 is also encoded by other nucleotide sequences in the sample. The chain combines TRBV5-4 with TRBJ1-2, with 8 bases identical to TRBD1. This CDR3 is 16 amino acids long. Trimming cost V 4 bases and J 5 bases; bases outside gene matches: 13. Looked up from germline, CDR1 is SGHNT and CDR2 is YYREEE (reference sequence). In DNA form, the CDR3 reads TGTGCCAGCAGCCCAAATCCAGGACAGGGAGGATATGGCTACACCTTC. It encodes CASSPNPGQGGYGYTF.

The chain uses TRBV12-3 or TRBV12-4 and TRBJ1-2, with D tentatively TRBD1 (5 bases). V was trimmed by 3 bases and J by 7 bases, leaving 12 bases between them. The CDR3 extends over 13 amino acids. CDR3 DNA: TGTGCCAGCAGTTTGGACATATTGTTTGGCTACACCTTC. Translating gives CASSLDILFGYTF.

The chain has TRBV27 and TRBJ1-2; 9 bases agree with TRBD1. This CDR3 is 18 amino acids long. In germline, CDR1 is MNHEY, CDR2 SMNVEV (reference sequence). J gave up 6 bases and V 7 bases, and 21 bases lay outside the gene matches. As DNA, the CDR3 is TGTGCCAGCACCAGAGCCCCCGGACAGGGGTTCGGGAACCATGGCTACACCTTC. This gives the protein CASTRAPGQGFGNHGYTF.

This sequence joins TRBV14 and TRBJ1-6; possibly TRBD1 for D (5 bases). The CDR3 runs 16 residues. The V gene lost 0 bases and the J gene lost 7 bases, with 13 bases spanning the gap. CDR1 SGHDN and CDR2 FVKESK come from the germline V gene. The CDR3 nucleotides read TGTGCCAGCAGCCAAGATCTCGCAGGGTCGAATTCACCCCTCCACTTT. Translated: CASSQDLAGSNSPLHF.

The chain recombines TRBV5-1 with TRBJ2-1; 9 positions agree with TRBD2. The V and J ends lost 4 bases and 4 bases, in that order; junction bases with no gene match: 12. The CDR3 is 17 residues long. CDR1 and CDR2 from the germline V gene are SGHRS and YFSETQ. This CDR3 is CASSPVGSAGGYNEQFF. CDR3 coding DNA: TGCGCCAGCAGCCCGGTTGGGTCTGCGGGAGGGTACAATGAGCAGTTCTTC.

The chain uses TRBV2 and TRBJ2-4; D is possibly TRBD2 (5 bases). In germline, CDR1 is SNHLY, CDR2 FYNNEI. The CDR3 length is 13 residues. V lost 6 bases and J lost 4, with 10 bases in between. CDR3 sequence reads: CASSRPGKNIQYF. The CDR3 nucleotides read TGTGCCAGCAGCAGACCGGGAAAAAACATTCAGTACTTC.

V usage is TRBV18 and J usage is TRBJ1-4, with a possible D match to TRBD1 (6 bases). The CDR3 has 15 residues. V lost 5 bases to trimming and J lost 0 bases, with 10 bases between them. CDR1 is KGHSH, CDR2 LQKENI, per germline. The CDR3 is CASSEDRSTNEKLFF. CDR3 nucleotide sequence: TGTGCCAGCTCAGAAGACAGGTCAACTAATGAAAAACTGTTTTTT.

As to this clone: The DNA is omitted, as the CDR3 cannot be located on it reliably, and the CDR3 follows TCRdb's listing. The gene calls are TRBV21-1 and TRBJ1-1; the table's TRBD1 call for D was not verified on the DNA. TRBV21-1 is annotated as a pseudogene. Including both end residues, the CDR3 is 19 amino acids long. CDR3 protein: CASSTWGQGARRLGTEAFF.

The chain links TRBV7-2 to TRBJ1-6, with a possible D match to TRBD1 (5 bases). Trimming left V 8 bases short and J 10 bases short, with 15 bases between. Germline CDR1 and CDR2: SGHTA and FQGNSA. The CDR3 consists of 13 residues. The CDR3 DNA sequence: TGTGCCAGCGGGGTCATAGGGGTCTCACCCCTCCACTTT. This translates into CASGVIGVSPLHF.

The V gene is TRBV28, the J gene TRBJ1-5; 12 bases are a match to TRBD1. Unmatched junction bases numbered 2, after V lost 5 bases and J lost 6 bases. The germline V gene encodes CDR1 MDHEN and CDR2 SYDVKM. This CDR3 has 14 residues. The CDR3 sequence is CASSPGQGAQPQHF. CDR3 coding DNA: TGTGCCAGCAGTCCGGGACAGGGGGCTCAGCCCCAGCATTTT.

The chain links TRBV6-5 to TRBJ2-7, with 10 bases fitting TRBD2. The CDR3 length is 14 residues. The germline gives CDR1 MNHEY, CDR2 SVGAGI. The V and J ends lost 6 bases and 2 bases, in that order; junction bases with no gene match: 4. The CDR3 DNA reads TGTGCCAGCAGCACTGGACTAGCGGCCTACGAGCAGTACTTC. Translated: CASSTGLAAYEQYF.

The chain has TRBV28 and TRBJ2-7, with a possible D match to TRBD1 (5 bases). The CDR3 is 15 amino acids. The V gene's germline CDR1 is MDHEN and CDR2 SYDVKM. V lost 5 bases and J 5 bases, leaving 19 bases between the germline ends. This chain's CDR3 is CASSPRAGFVHEQYF. CDR3 sequence (DNA): TGTGCCAGCAGTCCCCGGGCAGGGTTTGTCCACGAGCAGTACTTC.

This sequence joins TRBV10-3 and TRBJ2-7; 7 bases are shared with TRBD1. This CDR3 comprises 14 residues. After removal of 9 bases from V and 6 bases from J, the junction contained 14 bases not matched to a gene. CDR1 and CDR2 from the germline V gene are ENHRY and SYGVKD. DNA for the CDR3: TGTGCCATAAAACACAGGGGTGTAGAGGGCGAGCAGTACTTC. This sequence encodes CAIKHRGVEGEQYF.

In this sample, this clone turned up a few times. J is TRBJ2-7 and V is TRBV4-1; tentative D call: TRBD2 (6 bases). The germline V gene encodes CDR1 MGHRA and CDR2 YSYEKL. Trimming took off 1 base at V and 3 bases at J, with 10 bases between the two ends. The CDR3 has 14 residues. In DNA form, the CDR3 reads TGCGCCAGCAGCCAAGTCGGAGGGAGCTACGAGCAGTACTTC. Translated, it gives CASSQVGGSYEQYF.

The chain employs TRBV27 and TRBJ2-2, with TRBD2 matching over 8 bases. From germline, CDR1 is MNHEY and CDR2 SMNVEV (reference sequence). With 1 base clipped from V and 1 base from J, the junction kept 17 bases outside the gene matches. The CDR3 consists of 21 residues. The CDR3 nucleotides are TGTGCCAGCAGTTTATTTAACTTGGCGGGGGGCAGCAGAATGAACACCGGGGAGCTGTTTTTT. Amino acids: CASSLFNLAGGSRMNTGELFF.

The chain employs TRBV30 and TRBJ1-4; 8 bases map to TRBD1. V lost 3 bases, J lost 5 bases, and 8 bases stayed unmatched. This CDR3 is 15 amino acids long. Germline loops: CDR1 GTSNPN, CDR2 SVGIG (reference sequence). CDR3 residues: CAWRGFGQGNEKLFF. CDR3 nucleotide sequence: TGTGCCTGGAGAGGGTTTGGACAGGGAAATGAAAAACTGTTTTTT.

J is TRBJ2-1 and V is TRBV5-4; 8 nucleotides match TRBD2. CDR3 size: 15 residues. Germline values: CDR1 SGHNT, CDR2 YYREEE (reference sequence). Unmatched junction bases numbered 7, after V lost 4 bases and J lost 4 bases. This chain's CDR3 is CASSEGGGPYNEQFF. The CDR3 coding sequence is TGTGCCAGCAGCGAGGGCGGGGGGCCTTACAATGAGCAGTTCTTC.